The rows below give T cell receptor beta chains drawn from one sample of a study of blood T cell repertoires in COVID-19. Sequenced by immunoSEQ multiplex PCR; TCRdb stores in-frame clones only, minus some. Of roughly 380,000 clones in the sample, about 89% were seen once. The sequenced sample consisted of peripheral blood. All receptors derive from a woman aged 40 to 50 with COVID-19, enrolled during active disease. CDR3s include the opening cysteine and the closing phenylalanine or tryptophan. Fields, in order: J gene, V gene, clone size, D gene, CDR3 protein, CDR3 DNA. A D gene is named only where the DNA matches it firmly. Size is omitted from some rows. Given values are once, few, many or a class for expanded clones.

>TRBJ1-4|TRBV5-1|-|-
CASSSTKMTGRSEKLFF
TGCGCCAGCAGCTCGACAAAGATGACAGGTAGAAGTGAAAAACTGTTTTTT
>TRBJ2-1|TRBV27|-|-
CASDLVAGYNEQFF
TGTGCCAGCGACCTCGTGGCAGGGTACAATGAGCAGTTCTTC
>TRBJ2-3|TRBV28|-|TRBD1
CASREGQAYTDTQYF
TGTGCCAGCAGGGAAGGACAGGCGTACACAGATACGCAGTATTTT
>TRBJ2-1|TRBV19|-|TRBD1
CASSNRGLVGEQFF
TGTGCCAGTAGTAACAGGGGCCTGGTAGGGGAGCAGTTCTTC
>TRBJ1-2|TRBV7-9|-|TRBD1
CASRLSETGTGYGYTF
TGTGCCAGCAGATTGTCAGAAACCGGGACAGGCTATGGCTACACCTTC
>TRBJ1-1|TRBV5-6|-|-
CASSFRFVTEAFF
TGTGCCAGCAGCTTTCGATTTGTTACAGAAGCTTTCTTT
>TRBJ1-5|TRBV28|-|-
CASSLSLAGNQPQHF
TGTGCCAGCAGTTTATCTCTTGCGGGGAATCAGCCCCAGCATTTT
>TRBJ2-7|TRBV27|-|-
CASSYRGTDSYEQYF
TGTGCCAGCAGTTATAGGGGGACGGACTCCTACGAGCAGTACTTC
>TRBJ2-1|TRBV30|once|-
CAWVLSPLEQFF
TGTGCCTGGGTCCTTAGTCCCCTCGAGCAGTTCTTC
>TRBJ1-1|TRBV7-2|-|-
CASSLDRVGGTEAFF
TGTGCCAGCAGCTTAGACAGGGTGGGCGGCACTGAAGCTTTCTTT
>TRBJ1-5|TRBV5-1|-|-
CASSLGQGPGQPQHF
TGCGCCAGCAGCTTGGGGCAGGGGCCAGGGCAGCCCCAGCATTTT
>TRBJ1-1|TRBV12-3/TRBV12-4|-|-
CASTIEGGVEAFF
TGTGCCAGCACTATAGAGGGGGGGGTTGAAGCTTTCTTT
>TRBJ2-5|TRBV18|once|TRBD2
CASSPRLAGERETQYF
TGTGCCAGCTCACCACGACTAGCGGGAGAACGAGAGACCCAGTACTTC
>TRBJ1-1|TRBV20-1|-|-
CSARPGTEAFF
TGCAGTGCTAGACCGGGAACGGAAGCTTTCTTT
>TRBJ1-1|TRBV25-1|-|-
CASSELANTEAFF
TGTGCCAGCAGTGAATTGGCGAACACTGAAGCTTTCTTT
>TRBJ2-7|TRBV5-1|-|TRBD1
CASRGQDSYEQYF
TGCGCCAGCAGGGGACAGGACAGCTACGAGCAGTACTTC
>TRBJ1-1|TRBV29-1|-|-
CSVEKDRLNTEAFF
TGCAGCGTTGAGAAGGACAGATTGAACACTGAAGCTTTCTTT
>TRBJ1-1|TRBV27|-|-
CASSPYARAPIEAFF
TGTGCCAGCAGTCCCTACGCCAGGGCCCCCATTGAAGCTTTCTTT
>TRBJ2-7|TRBV14|-|TRBD1
CASSHSRDRSYEQYF
TGTGCCAGCAGCCACTCCCGGGACAGGTCCTACGAGCAGTACTTC
>TRBJ2-1|TRBV3-1/TRBV3-2|-|TRBD2
CASSPLREGYEQFF
TGTGCCAGCAGCCCCCTCCGGGAGGGGTATGAGCAGTTCTTC
>TRBJ2-7|TRBV5-1|-|TRBD2
CASSLGLAGGYEQYF
TGCGCCAGCAGCTTAGGTCTAGCGGGAGGGTACGAGCAGTACTTC
>TRBJ2-5|TRBV20-1|-|-
CSASSGQAGETQYF
TGCAGTGCTAGTTCCGGGCAGGCGGGAGAGACCCAGTACTTC
>TRBJ1-1|TRBV7-2|-|-
CASSPGRYTEAFF
TGTGCCAGCAGCCCAGGGAGGTACACTGAAGCTTTCTTT
>TRBJ1-1|TRBV14|-|-
CASSLLTVNTEAFF
TGTGCCAGCAGCCTATTGACAGTGAACACTGAAGCTTTCTTT
>TRBJ1-5|TRBV7-8|few|-
CASSQRQGNYQPQHF
TGTGCCAGCAGCCAGCGTCAGGGGAACTATCAGCCCCAGCATTTT
>TRBJ2-5|TRBV9|-|-
CASSVEGNRETQYF
TGTGCCAGCAGCGTAGAGGGGAACAGGGAGACCCAGTACTTC
>TRBJ2-7|TRBV6-5|-|TRBD1
CASTYGDRGHEQYF
TGTGCCAGCACTTATGGGGACAGGGGTCACGAGCAGTACTTC
>TRBJ2-3|TRBV7-3|-|TRBD2
CASSHGLAGPTDTQYF
TGTGCCAGCAGCCACGGACTAGCGGGGCCCACAGATACGCAGTATTTT
>TRBJ2-3|TRBV24-1|once|-
CATSDFPRVGADTQYF
TGTGCCACCAGTGATTTCCCCAGGGTCGGCGCAGATACGCAGTATTTT
>TRBJ1-2|TRBV4-3|-|TRBD1
CASSQDRQGGYGYTF
TGCGCCAGCAGCCAAGATAGACAGGGCGGCTATGGCTACACCTTC
>TRBJ1-2|TRBV7-6|few|TRBD1
CASSLGGQINYGYTF
TGTGCCAGCAGCTTAGGGGGACAGATCAACTATGGCTACACCTTC
>TRBJ1-1|TRBV11-2|once|TRBD1
CASRTTGGLNTEAFF
TGTGCCAGCAGAACTACAGGGGGACTGAACACTGAAGCTTTCTTT
>TRBJ1-5|TRBV29-1|once|-
CSYGAGVDQPQHF
TGCAGCTACGGGGCAGGGGTGGATCAGCCCCAGCATTTT
>TRBJ1-3|TRBV7-2|-|-
CASSPRTGLGNTIYF
TGTGCCAGCAGCCCGAGAACAGGGCTCGGAAACACCATATATTTT
>TRBJ2-3|TRBV30|-|TRBD1
CAWSQGQGADTQYF
TGTGCCTGGAGTCAAGGACAGGGTGCAGATACGCAGTATTTT
>TRBJ1-1|TRBV21-1|-|-
CASSPLNTEAFF
TGTGCCAGCAGCCCGTTGAACACTGAAGCTTTCTTT
>TRBJ2-7|TRBV28|few|TRBD1
CASSFGDRVSYEQYF
TGTGCCAGCAGCTTTGGGGACAGGGTCTCCTACGAGCAGTACTTC
>TRBJ1-1|TRBV6-5|-|-
CASSPLGPLAFF
TGTGCCAGCAGTCCCCTAGGTCCCCTGGCTTTCTTT
>TRBJ1-2|TRBV19|-|-
CASSIVGGLNYGYTF
TGTGCCAGTAGTATAGTAGGAGGGCTAAACTATGGCTACACCTTC
>TRBJ1-1|TRBV18|once|TRBD1
CASSRTGGKSEAFF
TGTGCCAGCTCCCGTACAGGGGGCAAGTCTGAAGCTTTCTTT
>TRBJ1-2|TRBV12-2|-|-
CASRTSTGTANYGYTF
TGTGCAAGTCGCACGTCGACAGGGACAGCTAACTATGGCTACACCTTC
>TRBJ2-3|TRBV10-3|-|TRBD2
CAISRGLAGAADTQYF
TGTGCCATCAGCAGGGGACTAGCGGGAGCAGCAGATACGCAGTATTTT
>TRBJ1-5|TRBV12-3/TRBV12-4|-|-
CASSSGIQPQHF
TGTGCCAGCAGTTCAGGGATTCAGCCCCAGCATTTT
>TRBJ2-5|TRBV27|-|-
CASSLPGTWVRQETQYF
TGTGCCAGCAGTTTACCTGGGACATGGGTCCGTCAAGAGACCCAGTACTTC
>TRBJ1-1|TRBV28|-|TRBD1
CASSLWGTGVSTEAFF
TGTGCCAGCAGTTTATGGGGGACAGGGGTCTCCACTGAAGCTTTCTTT
>TRBJ2-5|TRBV7-2|-|TRBD2
CASSWGLAGGFQETQYF
TGTGCCAGCAGCTGGGGACTAGCGGGGGGGTTCCAAGAGACCCAGTACTTC
>TRBJ1-1|TRBV5-1|-|-
CASSLGSRDTEAFF
TGCGCCAGCAGCTTGGGGAGCAGAGACACTGAAGCTTTCTTT
>TRBJ1-2|TRBV27|few|TRBD1
CASSWGQGEFYGYTF
TGTGCCAGCAGTTGGGGACAGGGTGAATTTTATGGCTACACCTTC
>TRBJ1-1|TRBV19|-|-
CASSSEGLSTEAFF
TGTGCCAGTAGTAGTGAGGGCTTGAGCACTGAAGCTTTCTTT
>TRBJ1-1|TRBV5-1|-|-
CASSIQGGGNTEAFF
TGCGCCAGCAGCATTCAGGGAGGGGGGAACACTGAAGCTTTCTTT